The 11 T cell receptor beta chains presented below share a single source sample, sequenced in a study of T cells in Graves' hyperthyroidism and ophthalmopathy. RNA transcripts served as the template for amplifying TCR beta CDR3 regions. Carried out on the TCR CDR3, a first-round RT-PCR used the HTBI primer set. TCRdb called the multiplex PCR reads again in MiXCR, with one record for every CDR3 protein. The sample comprises fewer than 550,000 distinct CDR3 sequences, about 24% of which are singletons, and 11% rests with the top ten. The specimen sequenced was blood. These receptors were collected from a woman under 40 with Graves' ophthalmopathy.

The CDR3 is CASKALGHYSNQPQHF. In DNA form, the CDR3 reads TGTGCCAGCAAGGCACTGGGACATTATAGCAATCAGCCCCAGCATTTT. This rearrangement joins TRBV27 to TRBJ1-5; D is possibly TRBD1 (6 bases). Germline assignment: CDR1 MNHEY and CDR2 SMNVEV (reference sequence). V lost 7 bases and J 0 bases, leaving 16 bases between the germline ends. The CDR3 has 16 residues.

This clonotype came up many times. This chain uses TRBV7-6 with TRBJ1-6; perhaps TRBD1 as D (5 bases). Trimming stripped 3 bases from V and 4 bases from J, with 16 bases between. The V gene's germline CDR1 is SGHVS and CDR2 FNYEAQ. This CDR3 has 17 residues. In DNA form, the CDR3 reads TGTGCCAGCAGCTTGACTACCGGGACGGCGTATAATTCACCCCTCCACTTT. Amino acids: CASSLTTGTAYNSPLHF.

This clonotype was seen many times. The chain links TRBV6-5 to TRBJ1-3; 8 nucleotides align to TRBD1. CDR3 length equals 15 residues. Unmatched junction bases numbered 4, after V lost 0 bases and J lost 6 bases. Looked up from germline, CDR1 is MNHEY and CDR2 is SVGAGI. The CDR3 region has the DNA TGTGCCAGCAGTTACTCAGGACAGGGCATAAACACCATATATTTT. As protein: CASSYSGQGINTIYF.

This clonotype turned up a few times. The chain carries TRBV28 and TRBJ1-2; D call uncertain. V lost 7 bases to trimming and J lost 4 bases, with 25 bases between them. Looked up from germline, CDR1 is MDHEN and CDR2 is SYDVKM. The CDR3 length is 17 residues. In nucleotides, the CDR3 is TGTGCCAGCATCCCTTCCGGGGTACCAATTACTATCTATGGCTACACCTTC. The encoded protein is CASIPSGVPITIYGYTF.

This rearrangement joins TRBV28 to TRBJ1-2; no firm D call. In germline, CDR1 is MDHEN, CDR2 SYDVKM. Trimming left V 2 bases short and J 9 bases short, with 7 bases between. CDR3 length: 11 amino acids. As DNA, the CDR3 is TGTGCCAGCAGTTTACGGGCAAGCTACACCTTC. This sequence encodes CASSLRASYTF.

V gene TRBV6-2 or TRBV6-3 combines with J gene TRBJ2-4; D is uncertain. CDR1 and CDR2 (germline): MNHEY, SVGEGT. Trimming cost V 8 bases and J 1 base, with 12 bases left between them. The CDR3 length is 14 residues. DNA for the CDR3: TGTGCCAGCGGAGAAGACTGGGCCAAAAACATTCAGTACTTC. It translates to CASGEDWAKNIQYF.

This clonotype was detected ten times or more. The V and J genes are TRBV6-1 and TRBJ1-2; 10 bases are shared with TRBD1. V lost 4 bases and J lost 4; bases outside the gene matches: 3. CDR1 is MNHNS, CDR2 SASEGT, per germline. This CDR3 has 14 amino acids. The CDR3 protein is CASSGQGAIYGYTF. The CDR3 nucleotides are TGTGCCAGCAGTGGACAGGGGGCAATCTATGGCTACACCTTC.

Ten or more counts support this clonotype. The V and J genes are TRBV5-1 and TRBJ2-2, with D maybe TRBD1 (5 bases). Per the germline V gene, CDR1 is SGHRS and CDR2 is YFSETQ. This CDR3 has 12 amino acids. V shed 5 bases and J shed 8 bases, with 10 bases lying between them. The DNA of the CDR3 is TGCGCCAGCAGTACTCAGGGAGGGGAGCTGTTTTTT. It encodes CASSTQGGELFF.

This clonotype occurred many times. The rearrangement uses TRBV6-5 and TRBJ1-5; D is unresolved. This CDR3 is 13 amino acids long. Germline V gene data show CDR1 as MNHEY and CDR2 as SVGAGI. Trimming shortened V by 6 bases and J by 1 base, and 7 bases separated the two germline ends. The DNA for the CDR3 is TGTGCCAGCAGGCCCGACAGCAATCAGCCCCAGCATTTT. Amino acid sequence: CASRPDSNQPQHF.

This clonotype came up many times. The conserved final phenylalanine or tryptophan is absent from the CDR3, which likely points to a read error. CDR3: CASSIQGFDTEAFS. The CDR3 DNA reads as TGTGCCAGCAGTATTCAGGGCTTCGACACTGAAGCTTTCTCT. The chain has TRBV2 and TRBJ1-1, with D maybe TRBD1 (5 bases). The CDR3 runs to 14 residues. The V gene's germline CDR1 is SNHLY and CDR2 FYNNEI. Trimming removed 5 bases at V and 3 bases at J, with 13 bases between.

Many counts were recorded for this clonotype. The rearrangement links TRBV6-2 or TRBV6-3 to TRBJ2-5; D is possibly TRBD2 (5 bases). CDR1 and CDR2 (germline): MNHEY, SVGEGT. The length of the CDR3 is 15 residues. Between the trimmed V and J ends, which lost 2 bases and 0 bases, there was a span of 10 bases. CDR3 in DNA: TGTGCCAGCAGTTACGAAGTGGGAGACCAAGAGACCCAGTACTTC. As protein: CASSYEVGDQETQYF.